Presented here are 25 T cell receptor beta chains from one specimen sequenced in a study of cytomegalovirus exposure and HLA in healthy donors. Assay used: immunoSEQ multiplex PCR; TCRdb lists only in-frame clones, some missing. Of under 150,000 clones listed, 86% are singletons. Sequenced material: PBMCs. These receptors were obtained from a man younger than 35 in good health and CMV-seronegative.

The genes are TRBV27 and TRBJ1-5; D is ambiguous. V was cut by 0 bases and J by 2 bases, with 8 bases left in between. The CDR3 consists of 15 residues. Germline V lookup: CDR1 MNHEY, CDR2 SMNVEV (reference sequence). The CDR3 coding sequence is TGTGCCAGCAGTTTATCGGCACATCGCAATCAGCCCCAGCATTTT. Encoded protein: CASSLSAHRNQPQHF.

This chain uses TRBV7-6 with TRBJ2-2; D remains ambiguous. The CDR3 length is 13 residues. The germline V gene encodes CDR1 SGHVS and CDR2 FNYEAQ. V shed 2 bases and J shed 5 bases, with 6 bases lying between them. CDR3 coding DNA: TGTGCCAGCAGCTTACGGGTGACCGGGGAGCTGTTTTTT. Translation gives CASSLRVTGELFF.

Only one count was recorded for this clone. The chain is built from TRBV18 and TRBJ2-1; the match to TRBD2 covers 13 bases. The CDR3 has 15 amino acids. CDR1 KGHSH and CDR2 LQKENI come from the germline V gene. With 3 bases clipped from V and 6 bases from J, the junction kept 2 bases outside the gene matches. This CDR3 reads CASSPGLAGSNEQFF. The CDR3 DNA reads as TGTGCCAGCTCACCGGGACTAGCGGGAAGCAATGAGCAGTTCTTC.

The CDR3 nucleotides read TGTGCCAGCAGCGTAACCCGACAGGGGTTGATACACGAGCAGTACTTC. Protein product: CASSVTRQGLIHEQYF. V gene TRBV7-8 combines with J gene TRBJ2-7; 8 bases align to TRBD1. CDR1 is SGHVS, CDR2 FQNEAQ, per germline. J was trimmed by 5 bases and V by 5 bases; bases with no gene match: 14. This CDR3 spans 16 amino acids.

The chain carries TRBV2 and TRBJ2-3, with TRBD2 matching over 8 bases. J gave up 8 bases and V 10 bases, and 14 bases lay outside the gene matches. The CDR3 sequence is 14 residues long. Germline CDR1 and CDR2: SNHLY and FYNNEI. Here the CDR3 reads CANREGLGLGTQYF. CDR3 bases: TGTGCCAACAGGGAGGGACTAGGGCTAGGTACGCAGTATTTT.

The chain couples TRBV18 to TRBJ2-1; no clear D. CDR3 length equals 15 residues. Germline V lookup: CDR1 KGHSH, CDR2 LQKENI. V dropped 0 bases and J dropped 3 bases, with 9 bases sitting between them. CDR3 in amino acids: CASSPPRQIYNEQFF. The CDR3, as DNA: TGTGCCAGCTCACCACCGCGGCAGATCTACAATGAGCAGTTCTTC.

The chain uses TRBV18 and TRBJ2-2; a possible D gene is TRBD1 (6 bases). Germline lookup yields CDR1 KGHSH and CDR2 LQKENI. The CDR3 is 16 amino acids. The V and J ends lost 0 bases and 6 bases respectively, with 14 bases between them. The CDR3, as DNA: TGTGCCAGCTCACCACCTACCACAGGGATGGCCGGGGAGCTGTTTTTT. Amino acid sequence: CASSPPTTGMAGELFF.

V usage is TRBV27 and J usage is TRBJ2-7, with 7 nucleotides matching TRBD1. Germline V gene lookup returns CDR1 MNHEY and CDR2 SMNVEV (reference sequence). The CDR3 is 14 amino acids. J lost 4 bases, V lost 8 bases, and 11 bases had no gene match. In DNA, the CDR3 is TGTGCCAGCGGGTACAGGGGTTTGTCATACGAGCAGTACTTC. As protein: CASGYRGLSYEQYF.

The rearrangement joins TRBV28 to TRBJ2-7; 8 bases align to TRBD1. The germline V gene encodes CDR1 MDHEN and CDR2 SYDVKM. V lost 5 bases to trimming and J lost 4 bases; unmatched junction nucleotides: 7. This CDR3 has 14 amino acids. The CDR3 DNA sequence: TGTGCCAGCAGTCGGAACAGGGGGTTTTACGAGCAGTACTTC. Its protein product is CASSRNRGFYEQYF.

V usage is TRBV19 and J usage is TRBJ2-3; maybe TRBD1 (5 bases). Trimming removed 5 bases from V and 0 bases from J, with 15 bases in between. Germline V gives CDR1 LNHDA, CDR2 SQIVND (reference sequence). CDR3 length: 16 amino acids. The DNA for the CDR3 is TGTGCCAGTAGTTCCCCAGGGAATTGGAGCACAGATACGCAGTATTTT. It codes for CASSSPGNWSTDTQYF.

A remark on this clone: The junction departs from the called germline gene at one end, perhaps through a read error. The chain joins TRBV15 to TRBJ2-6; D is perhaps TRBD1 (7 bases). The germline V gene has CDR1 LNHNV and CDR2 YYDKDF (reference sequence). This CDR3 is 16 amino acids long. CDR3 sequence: CATSGLQGNGTNVLTF. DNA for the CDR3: TGTGCCACCAGTGGACTACAGGGGAATGGGACCAACGTCCTGACTTTC.

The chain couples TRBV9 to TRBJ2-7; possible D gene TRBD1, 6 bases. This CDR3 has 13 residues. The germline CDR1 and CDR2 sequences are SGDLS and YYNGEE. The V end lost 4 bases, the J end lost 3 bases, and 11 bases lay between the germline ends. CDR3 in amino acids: CASSPQGGYEQYF. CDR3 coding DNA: TGTGCCAGCAGCCCACAGGGCGGCTACGAGCAGTACTTC.

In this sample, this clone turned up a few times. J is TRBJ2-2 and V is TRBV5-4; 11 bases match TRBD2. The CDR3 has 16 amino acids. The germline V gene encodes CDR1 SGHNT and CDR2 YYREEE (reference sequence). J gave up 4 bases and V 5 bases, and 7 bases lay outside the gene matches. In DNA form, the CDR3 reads TGTGCCAGCAGGATCCTAGCGGGAGGACGCACCGGGGAGCTGTTTTTT. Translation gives CASRILAGGRTGELFF.

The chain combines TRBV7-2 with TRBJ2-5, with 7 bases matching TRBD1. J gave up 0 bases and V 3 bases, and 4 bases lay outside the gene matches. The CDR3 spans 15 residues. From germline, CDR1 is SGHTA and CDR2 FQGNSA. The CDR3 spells CASSLSRGYQETQYF. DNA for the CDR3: TGTGCCAGCAGCTTGAGCAGGGGGTACCAAGAGACCCAGTACTTC.

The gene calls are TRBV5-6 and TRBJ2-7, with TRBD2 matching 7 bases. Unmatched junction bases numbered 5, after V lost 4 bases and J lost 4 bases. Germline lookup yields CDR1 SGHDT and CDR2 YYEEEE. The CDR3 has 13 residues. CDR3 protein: CASSMTSLYEQYF. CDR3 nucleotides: TGTGCCAGCAGCATGACTAGCCTTTACGAGCAGTACTTC.

The CDR3 DNA is TGTGCCAGCAGTTTATCAACGCGGGCCAGCTCCTACAATGAGCAGTTCTTC. Amino acids: CASSLSTRASSYNEQFF. The V gene is TRBV27, the J gene TRBJ2-1, with D maybe TRBD2 (5 bases). Germline CDR1 and CDR2: MNHEY and SMNVEV (reference sequence). This CDR3 is 17 amino acids long. V was trimmed by 0 bases and J by 0 bases, leaving 12 bases between them.

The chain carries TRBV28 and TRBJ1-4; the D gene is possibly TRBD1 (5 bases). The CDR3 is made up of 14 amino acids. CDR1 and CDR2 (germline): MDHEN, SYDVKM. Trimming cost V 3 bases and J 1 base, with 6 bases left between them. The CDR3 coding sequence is TGTGCCAGCAGTTTTCAGGGAACTAATGAAAAACTGTTTTTT. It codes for CASSFQGTNEKLFF.

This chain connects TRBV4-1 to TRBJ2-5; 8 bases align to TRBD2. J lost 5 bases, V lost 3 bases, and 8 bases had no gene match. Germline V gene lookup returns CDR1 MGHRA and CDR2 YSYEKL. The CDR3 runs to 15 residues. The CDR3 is CASSHPSGGGETQYF. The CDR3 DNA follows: TGCGCCAGCAGCCACCCCAGCGGGGGTGGGGAGACCCAGTACTTC.

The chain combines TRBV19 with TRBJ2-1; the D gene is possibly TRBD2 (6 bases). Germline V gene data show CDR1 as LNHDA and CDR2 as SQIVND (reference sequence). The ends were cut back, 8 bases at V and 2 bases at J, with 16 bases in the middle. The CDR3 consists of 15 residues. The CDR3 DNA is TGTGCCAGTTCCCCGGGAGATCGCCCCTACAATGAGCAGTTCTTC. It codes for CASSPGDRPYNEQFF.

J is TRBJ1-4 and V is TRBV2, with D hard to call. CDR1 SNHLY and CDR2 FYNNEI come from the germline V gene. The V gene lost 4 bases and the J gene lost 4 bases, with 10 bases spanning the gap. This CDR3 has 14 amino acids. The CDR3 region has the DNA TGTGCCAGCAGTGTACAGCTGTTTAATGAAAAACTGTTTTTT. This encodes CASSVQLFNEKLFF. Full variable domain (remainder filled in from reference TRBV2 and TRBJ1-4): EPEVTQTPSHQVTQMGQEVILRCVPISNHLYFYWYRQILGQKVEFLVSFYNNEISEKSEIFDDQFSVERPDGSNFTLKIRSTKLEDSAMYFCASSVQLFNEKLFFGSGTQLSVL.

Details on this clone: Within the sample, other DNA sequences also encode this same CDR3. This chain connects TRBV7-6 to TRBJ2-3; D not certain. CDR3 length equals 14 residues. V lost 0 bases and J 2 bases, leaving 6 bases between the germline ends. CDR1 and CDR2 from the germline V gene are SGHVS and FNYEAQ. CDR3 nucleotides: TGTGCCAGCAGCTTAGCCCCTAACACAGATACGCAGTATTTT. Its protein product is CASSLAPNTDTQYF.

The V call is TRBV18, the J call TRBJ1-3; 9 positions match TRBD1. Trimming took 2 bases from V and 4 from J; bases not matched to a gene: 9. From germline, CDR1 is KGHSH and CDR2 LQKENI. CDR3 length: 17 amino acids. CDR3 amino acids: CASSPRSGQGGGNTIYF. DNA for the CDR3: TGTGCCAGCTCACCAAGATCGGGACAGGGCGGCGGAAACACCATATATTTT.

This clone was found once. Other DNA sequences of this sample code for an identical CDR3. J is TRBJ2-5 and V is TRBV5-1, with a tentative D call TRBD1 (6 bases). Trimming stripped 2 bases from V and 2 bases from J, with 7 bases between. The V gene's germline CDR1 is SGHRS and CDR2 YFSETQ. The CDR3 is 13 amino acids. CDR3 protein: CASSLQGQETQYF. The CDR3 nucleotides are TGCGCCAGCAGCTTACAGGGTCAAGAGACCCAGTACTTC.

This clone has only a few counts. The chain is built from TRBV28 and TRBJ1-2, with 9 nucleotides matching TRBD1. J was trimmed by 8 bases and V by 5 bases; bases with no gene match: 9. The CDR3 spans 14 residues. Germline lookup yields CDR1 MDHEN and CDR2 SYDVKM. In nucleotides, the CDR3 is TGTGCCAGCAGTGCCGAACAGGGGGCATTCGGCTACACCTTC. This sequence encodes CASSAEQGAFGYTF.

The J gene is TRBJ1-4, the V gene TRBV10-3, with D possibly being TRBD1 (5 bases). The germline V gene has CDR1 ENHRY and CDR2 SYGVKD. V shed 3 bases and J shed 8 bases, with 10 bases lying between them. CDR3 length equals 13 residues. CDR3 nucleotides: TGTGCCATCAGTGAATCTAGGGGCGAAAAACTGTTTTTT. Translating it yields CAISESRGEKLFF.